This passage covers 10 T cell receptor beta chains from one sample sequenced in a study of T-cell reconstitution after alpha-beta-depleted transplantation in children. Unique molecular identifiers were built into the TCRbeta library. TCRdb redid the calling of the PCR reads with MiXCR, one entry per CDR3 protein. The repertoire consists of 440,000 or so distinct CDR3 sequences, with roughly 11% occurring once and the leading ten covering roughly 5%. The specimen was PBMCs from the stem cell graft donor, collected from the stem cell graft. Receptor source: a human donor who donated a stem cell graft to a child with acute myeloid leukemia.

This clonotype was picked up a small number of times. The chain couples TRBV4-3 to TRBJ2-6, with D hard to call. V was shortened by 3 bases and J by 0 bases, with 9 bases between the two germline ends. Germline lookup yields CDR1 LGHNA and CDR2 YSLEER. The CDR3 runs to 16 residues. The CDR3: CASSQGASSGANVLTF. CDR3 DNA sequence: TGCGCCAGCAGCCAGGGCGCGTCCTCTGGGGCCAACGTCCTGACTTTC.

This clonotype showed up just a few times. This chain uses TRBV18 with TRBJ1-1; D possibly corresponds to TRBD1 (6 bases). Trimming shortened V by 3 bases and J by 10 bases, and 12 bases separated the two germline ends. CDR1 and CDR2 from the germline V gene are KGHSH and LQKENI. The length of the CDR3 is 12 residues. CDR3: CASSPREGGAFF. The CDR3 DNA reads TGTGCCAGCTCACCGCGGGAAGGGGGAGCTTTCTTT.

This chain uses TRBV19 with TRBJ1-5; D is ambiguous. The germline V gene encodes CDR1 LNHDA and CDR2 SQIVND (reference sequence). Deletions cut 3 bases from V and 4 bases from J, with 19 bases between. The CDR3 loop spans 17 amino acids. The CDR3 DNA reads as TGTGCCAGTAGTATTAATCTTGGGTCAGTCAAGAATCAGCCCCAGCATTTT. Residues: CASSINLGSVKNQPQHF.

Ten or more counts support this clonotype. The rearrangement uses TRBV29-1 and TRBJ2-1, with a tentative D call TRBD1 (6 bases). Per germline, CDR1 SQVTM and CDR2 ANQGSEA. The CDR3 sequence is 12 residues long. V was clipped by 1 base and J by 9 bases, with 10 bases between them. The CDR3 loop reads CSVEGGRGEQFF. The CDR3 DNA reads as TGCAGCGTTGAAGGGGGGCGAGGTGAGCAGTTCTTC.

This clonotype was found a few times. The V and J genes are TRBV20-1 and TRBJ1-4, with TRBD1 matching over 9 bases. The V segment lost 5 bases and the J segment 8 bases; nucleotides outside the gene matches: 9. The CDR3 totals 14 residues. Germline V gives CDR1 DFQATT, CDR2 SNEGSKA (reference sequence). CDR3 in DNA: TGCAGTGCTGTCACACAGGGGGCTGGGGAAAAACTGTTTTTT. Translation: CSAVTQGAGEKLFF.

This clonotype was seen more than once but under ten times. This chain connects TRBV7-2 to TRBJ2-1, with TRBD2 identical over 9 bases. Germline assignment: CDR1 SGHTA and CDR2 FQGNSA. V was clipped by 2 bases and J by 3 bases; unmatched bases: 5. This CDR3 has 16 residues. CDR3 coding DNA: TGTGCCAGCAGCTTAAGGCTAGCGGGACGCTACAATGAGCAGTTCTTC. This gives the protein CASSLRLAGRYNEQFF.

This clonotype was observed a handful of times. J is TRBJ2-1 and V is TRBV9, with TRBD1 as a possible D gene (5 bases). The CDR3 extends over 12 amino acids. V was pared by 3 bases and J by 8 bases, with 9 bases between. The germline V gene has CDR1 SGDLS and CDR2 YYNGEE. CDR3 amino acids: CASSATEYEQFF. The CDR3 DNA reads TGTGCCAGCAGCGCGACAGAATATGAGCAGTTCTTC.

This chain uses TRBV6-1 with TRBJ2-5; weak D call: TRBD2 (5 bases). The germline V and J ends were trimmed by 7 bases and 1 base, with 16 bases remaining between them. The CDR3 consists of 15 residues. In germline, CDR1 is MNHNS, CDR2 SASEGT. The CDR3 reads CASMPASSPQETQYF. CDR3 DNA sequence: TGTGCCAGCATGCCCGCGTCTAGCCCCCAAGAGACCCAGTACTTC.

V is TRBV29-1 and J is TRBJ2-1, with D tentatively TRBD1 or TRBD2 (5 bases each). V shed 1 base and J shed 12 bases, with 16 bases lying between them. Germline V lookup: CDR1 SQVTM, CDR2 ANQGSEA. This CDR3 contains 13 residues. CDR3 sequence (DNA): TGCAGCGTTGAAGGGGACCCCAGCTTTGGGCAGTTCTTC. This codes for CSVEGDPSFGQFF.

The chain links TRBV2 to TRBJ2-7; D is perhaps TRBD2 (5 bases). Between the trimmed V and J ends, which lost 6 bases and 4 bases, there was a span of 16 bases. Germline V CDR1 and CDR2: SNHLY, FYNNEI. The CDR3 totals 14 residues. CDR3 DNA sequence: TGTGCCAGCAGGCCCCCGGGAACGATATACGAGCAGTACTTC. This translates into CASRPPGTIYEQYF.